What follows are 32 T cell receptor beta chains derived from one specimen sequenced in a study of T-cell reconstitution after alpha-beta-depleted transplantation in children. Unique molecular identifiers tagged the TCRbeta library. TCRdb used MiXCR to reprocess the PCR reads, holding one entry per CDR3 protein. Of 500,000 or so distinct CDR3 sequences listed, more than 9.5% were seen once; the top ten hold around 13%. Sequencing used PBMCs, mostly from graft donor cells, obtained 180 days after TCRalphabeta/CD19-depleted stem cell transplant. The receptors come from a female patient between 2 and 10 years old who had a stem cell transplant for aplastic anemia, so the T cells may come from the graft donor.

This clonotype was seen a few times. This rearrangement joins TRBV12-3 or TRBV12-4 to TRBJ2-3; tentative D call: TRBD2 (6 bases). The CDR3 totals 15 residues. Deletions cut 5 bases from V and 6 bases from J, with 18 bases between. The CDR3 loop is CASSPRTIKEDTQYF. The CDR3 DNA reads as TGTGCCAGCAGTCCCCGGACTATTAAAGAGGATACGCAGTATTTT.

The V and J genes are TRBV4-3 and TRBJ1-5, with D perhaps matching TRBD1 (5 bases). Trimming pared 0 bases from V and 11 bases from J, leaving 8 bases between. The germline gives CDR1 LGHNA, CDR2 YSLEER. CDR3 length: 12 residues. The CDR3 sequence: CASSQDRGTQHF. CDR3 nucleotides: TGCGCCAGCAGCCAAGATCGGGGGACCCAGCATTTT.

V is TRBV20-1 and J is TRBJ1-1; D is perhaps TRBD1 (5 bases). CDR1 is DFQATT, CDR2 SNEGSKA, per germline (reference sequence). Trimming shortened V by 1 base and J by 2 bases, and 20 bases separated the two germline ends. The CDR3 consists of 17 residues. The CDR3 spells CSARGGRLPFINTEAFF. In DNA, the CDR3 is TGCAGTGCTAGAGGGGGCCGACTTCCATTTATCAACACTGAAGCTTTCTTT.

The chain carries TRBV7-8 and TRBJ2-4, with D perhaps matching TRBD2 (7 bases). CDR3 length: 18 amino acids. The germline V gene has CDR1 SGHVS and CDR2 FQNEAQ. V lost 5 bases and J 0 bases, leaving 20 bases between the germline ends. The CDR3 coding sequence is TGTGCCAGCAGCCCAGAGCGGAGGGGGGAGGGAGCCAAAAACATTCAGTACTTC. It yields the protein CASSPERRGEGAKNIQYF. The variable domain in full, with the rest retrieved from reference TRBV7-8 and TRBJ2-4, is GAGVSQSPRYKVAKRGQDVALRCDPISGHVSLFWYQQALGQGPEFLTYFQNEAQLDKSGLPSDRFFAERPEGSVSTLKIQRTQQEDSAVYLCASSPERRGEGAKNIQYFGAGTRLSVL.

The rearrangement joins TRBV6-2 or TRBV6-3 to TRBJ2-5; D ambiguous. The CDR3 contains 14 residues. V lost 2 bases and J lost 1, with 8 bases in between. CDR1 MNHEY and CDR2 SVGEGT come from the germline V gene. The CDR3 here is CASSYPDGQETQYF. In DNA form, the CDR3 reads TGTGCCAGCAGTTACCCGGACGGCCAAGAGACCCAGTACTTC.

This clonotype was observed many times. The chain employs TRBV29-1 and TRBJ2-4; the D is unclear. CDR1 is SQVTM and CDR2 is ANQGSEA in the germline V gene. This CDR3 region has 14 residues. Deletions cut 0 bases from V and 0 bases from J, with 6 bases between. CDR3 sequence reads: CSVEDFGAKNIQYF. For the CDR3, the DNA is TGCAGCGTTGAAGATTTTGGAGCCAAAAACATTCAGTACTTC.

This sequence joins TRBV28 and TRBJ1-3; D unresolved. CDR1 is MDHEN and CDR2 is SYDVKM in the germline V gene. The CDR3 runs to 13 residues. V was trimmed by 7 bases and J by 7 bases, leaving 14 bases between them. CDR3 residues: CASTQEKANTIYF. CDR3 nucleotide sequence: TGTGCCAGCACCCAGGAGAAGGCGAACACCATATATTTT.

This clonotype appeared many times. The rearrangement uses TRBV4-3 and TRBJ2-1, with D unclear. V lost 1 base to trimming and J lost 7 bases, with 14 bases between them. The CDR3 length is 15 residues. Germline V lookup: CDR1 LGHNA, CDR2 YSLEER. The CDR3 coding sequence is TGCGCCAGCAGCCAAGGTCAGCCGGCTTTTAATGAGCAGTTCTTC. It codes for CASSQGQPAFNEQFF.

A few counts support this clonotype. This chain links TRBV29-1 with TRBJ2-1; 15 positions agree with TRBD2. Germline trimming cut 6 bases from V and 7 bases from J; bases unmatched to any gene: 10. This CDR3 is built from 16 residues. Germline assignment: CDR1 SQVTM and CDR2 ANQGSEA. The chain's CDR3 is CSVLGLAGGLQNEQFF. DNA for the CDR3: TGCAGCGTCCTGGGACTAGCGGGAGGACTTCAGAATGAGCAGTTCTTC.

This clonotype was counted only a few times. The chain has TRBV6-1 and TRBJ2-1; possible D gene TRBD2, 5 bases. The V end lost 11 bases, the J end lost 4 bases, and 18 bases lay between the germline ends. The CDR3 has 14 amino acids. Germline loops: CDR1 MNHNS, CDR2 SASEGT. The CDR3, as DNA: TGTGCCTCGAGGGCCCTTAACGATTACAATGAGCAGTTCTTC. Amino acid sequence: CASRALNDYNEQFF.

This clonotype was seen a handful of times. The J gene is TRBJ2-2, the V gene TRBV27; D might be TRBD2 (5 bases). Deletions cut 6 bases from V and 6 bases from J, with 11 bases between. The germline V gene has CDR1 MNHEY and CDR2 SMNVEV (reference sequence). The CDR3 sequence is 13 residues long. CDR3 loop: CASRGGFPGELFF. The CDR3 DNA follows: TGTGCCAGCAGAGGCGGGTTCCCCGGGGAGCTGTTTTTT.

The chain has TRBV28 and TRBJ2-4; D may be TRBD2 (6 bases). CDR3 length: 14 amino acids. V lost 5 bases and J lost 10, with 18 bases in between. Germline V CDR1 and CDR2: MDHEN, SYDVKM. CDR3 DNA sequence: TGTGCCAGCAGTACAGGACAACCCCGGGGGATTCAGTACTTC. This sequence encodes CASSTGQPRGIQYF.

The V gene is TRBV28, the J gene TRBJ2-1; 12 nucleotides align to TRBD2. CDR3 length: 18 amino acids. Germline loops: CDR1 MDHEN, CDR2 SYDVKM. With 7 bases clipped from V and 0 bases from J, the junction kept 10 bases outside the gene matches. The CDR3 is CASTLTSGRPSSYNEQFF. Written as DNA, the CDR3 is TGTGCCAGCACATTAACTAGCGGGAGGCCTAGCTCCTACAATGAGCAGTTCTTC.

This clonotype was observed many times. The rearrangement joins TRBV20-1 to TRBJ2-7; 9 nucleotides match TRBD1. The CDR3 sequence is 12 residues long. V was pared by 6 bases and J by 4 bases, with 4 bases of the junction left unmatched. The germline V gene has CDR1 DFQATT and CDR2 SNEGSKA (reference sequence). CDR3 in amino acids: CSADDRGYEQYF. The CDR3 bases are TGCAGTGCAGACGACAGGGGGTACGAGCAGTACTTC.

A few counts support this clonotype. The rearrangement links TRBV5-1 to TRBJ2-7, with 9 bases aligning to TRBD2. Germline V gene data show CDR1 as SGHRS and CDR2 as YFSETQ. Unmatched junction bases numbered 13, after V lost 0 bases and J lost 3 bases. The CDR3 is 18 residues long. The CDR3 reads CASSLESVRLAGLYEQYF. CDR3 DNA sequence: TGCGCCAGCAGCTTGGAGTCGGTGCGGCTAGCGGGACTCTACGAGCAGTACTTC.

The rearrangement uses TRBV19 and TRBJ1-1; TRBD1 is a possible D gene (5 bases). The CDR3 is 16 amino acids. Trimming left V 3 bases short and J 4 bases short, with 18 bases between. The V gene's germline CDR1 is LNHDA and CDR2 SQIVND (reference sequence). The CDR3 region is CASSIGFGVRGTEAFF. The CDR3 region has the DNA TGTGCCAGTAGTATCGGCTTCGGGGTAAGGGGCACTGAAGCTTTCTTT.

The chain recombines TRBV12-3 or TRBV12-4 with TRBJ1-1; D unclear. The CDR3 is 14 residues long. V gave up 4 bases and J gave up 11 bases, with 20 bases separating them. DNA for the CDR3: TGTGCCAGCAGTTACGAAGGACCCCGCGGATGGGCTTTCTTT. As protein: CASSYEGPRGWAFF.

The gene calls are TRBV7-9 and TRBJ2-7; D is undetermined. Trimming removed 5 bases from V and 5 bases from J, with 7 bases in between. Germline values: CDR1 SEHNR, CDR2 FQNEAQ (reference sequence). The length of the CDR3 is 11 residues. This CDR3 is CASSPGHEQYF. The CDR3 DNA reads TGTGCCAGCAGCCCCGGGCACGAGCAGTACTTC.

V usage is TRBV9 and J usage is TRBJ2-5, with 11 positions matching TRBD2. Germline loops: CDR1 SGDLS, CDR2 YYNGEE. The CDR3 runs 17 residues. With 0 bases clipped from V and 2 bases from J, the junction kept 6 bases outside the gene matches. The CDR3: CASSVASGRHQQETQYF. In DNA, the CDR3 is TGTGCCAGCAGCGTAGCTAGCGGGAGGCACCAACAAGAGACCCAGTACTTC.

The chain is built from TRBV15 and TRBJ2-2; D ambiguous. The ends were cut back, 1 base at V and 0 bases at J, with 9 bases in the middle. The CDR3 has 16 amino acids. The germline gives CDR1 LNHNV, CDR2 YYDKDF (reference sequence). CDR3 coding DNA: TGTGCCACCAGCAGAGTCGGCGTCGCGAACACCGGGGAGCTGTTTTTT. Protein: CATSRVGVANTGELFF. Using reference TRBV15 and TRBJ2-2 for the parts outside the CDR3, the full variable domain is DAMVIQNPRYQVTQFGKPVTLSCSQTLNHNVMYWYQQKSSQAPKLLFHYYDKDFNNEADTPDNFQSRRPNTSFCFLDIRSPGLGDTAMYLCATSRVGVANTGELFFGEGSRLTVL.

The genes are TRBV10-2 and TRBJ2-3; tentatively, D is TRBD2 (5 bases). Germline CDR1 and CDR2: WSHSY and SAAADI. V was shortened by 3 bases and J by 2 bases, with 9 bases between the two germline ends. CDR3 length: 14 amino acids. DNA of the CDR3: TGCGCCAGCAGTGACTGGACTGCCACAGATACGCAGTATTTT. Translation gives CASSDWTATDTQYF.

This clonotype was seen more than once but under ten times. The genes are TRBV29-1 and TRBJ1-5; D may be TRBD1 (5 bases). The CDR3 length is 13 residues. The V gene lost 7 bases and the J gene lost 6 bases, with 16 bases spanning the gap. Germline CDR1 reads SQVTM; CDR2 reads ANQGSEA. CDR3 amino acids: CSASLGERQPQHF. The CDR3 nucleotides are TGCAGCGCGAGCCTGGGGGAACGTCAGCCCCAGCATTTT.

The chain carries TRBV7-9 and TRBJ2-5; no reliable D call. The CDR3 totals 13 residues. Germline V gene lookup returns CDR1 SEHNR and CDR2 FQNEAQ (reference sequence). V lost 0 bases and J 7 bases, leaving 9 bases between the germline ends. The DNA for the CDR3 is TGTGCCAGCAGCTTAGCAACCGCCGGGACCCAGTACTTC. It encodes CASSLATAGTQYF.

J is TRBJ2-4 and V is TRBV4-3; 9 bases map to TRBD2. The germline V gene encodes CDR1 LGHNA and CDR2 YSLEER. The CDR3 has 14 residues. The V and J ends lost 3 bases and 9 bases, in that order; junction bases with no gene match: 6. Here the CDR3 reads CASSQGLAGVIQYF. DNA for the CDR3: TGCGCCAGCAGCCAGGGACTAGCAGGGGTCATTCAGTACTTC.

This clonotype was detected only a few times. The V and J genes are TRBV5-1 and TRBJ1-1, with a weak D call TRBD1 (5 bases). The ends were cut back, 2 bases at V and 6 bases at J, with 8 bases in the middle. The germline V gene encodes CDR1 SGHRS and CDR2 YFSETQ. The CDR3 loop spans 12 amino acids. The CDR3 here is CASSFTGAEAFF. In DNA form, the CDR3 reads TGCGCCAGCAGCTTTACGGGGGCTGAAGCTTTCTTT.

The chain links TRBV6-2 or TRBV6-3 to TRBJ1-2; 7 positions agree with TRBD1. CDR1 is MNHEY, CDR2 SVGEGT, per germline. This CDR3 region has 14 residues. The junction had 5 bases not matched to a gene; V was cut back by 2 bases and J by 5 bases. The CDR3 DNA is TGTGCCAGCAGTTACCCACGACAGGGTTATGGCTACACCTTC. Amino acid sequence: CASSYPRQGYGYTF.

This clonotype appeared a few times. V and J are TRBV5-1 and TRBJ2-4, with D possibly being TRBD2 (5 bases). Germline V lookup: CDR1 SGHRS, CDR2 YFSETQ. The ends were cut back, 0 bases at V and 1 base at J, with 11 bases in the middle. The CDR3 is 16 residues long. The CDR3 loop reads CASSLAAGWAKNIQYF. CDR3 sequence (DNA): TGCGCCAGCAGCTTGGCCGCGGGTTGGGCCAAAAACATTCAGTACTTC.

This clonotype turned up a few times. V is TRBV7-2 and J is TRBJ2-5, with a possible D match to TRBD2 (7 bases). This CDR3 contains 14 residues. Looked up from germline, CDR1 is SGHTA and CDR2 is FQGNSA. V lost 3 bases to trimming and J lost 3 bases, with 11 bases between them. The CDR3 coding sequence is TGTGCCAGCAGCTTTCAGGGGAGGGAAGAGACCCAGTACTTC. Translating gives CASSFQGREETQYF.

Comments on this clonotype: Its ends do not fully match the called genes, so a read error is possible. The genes are TRBV7-3 and TRBJ2-3; 10 bases agree with TRBD2. In germline, CDR1 is SGHTA, CDR2 FQGTGA. CDR3 length: 15 residues. The CDR3 spells CASRLSGRALDTQYF. Here the CDR3 DNA reads TGTGCCAGCAGATTAAGCGGGAGGGCCTTGGATACGCAGTATTTT.

This chain connects TRBV20-1 to TRBJ2-7; a possible D gene is TRBD2 (5 bases). The CDR3 is 15 amino acids. Germline V gene data show CDR1 as DFQATT and CDR2 as SNEGSKA (reference sequence). The germline V and J ends were trimmed by 0 bases and 0 bases, with 12 bases remaining between them. CDR3 in DNA: TGCAGTGCTAGAGATTTCGAGCGGTCCTCCTACGAGCAGTACTTC. This codes for CSARDFERSSYEQYF.

The chain carries TRBV19 and TRBJ1-4; unclear D gene. The ends were cut back, 3 bases at V and 8 bases at J, with 13 bases in the middle. Germline assignment: CDR1 LNHDA and CDR2 SQIVND (reference sequence). CDR3 length: 14 residues. The CDR3 loop reads CASSIGQPVEKLFF. The CDR3 coding sequence is TGTGCCAGTAGTATCGGCCAACCGGTCGAAAAACTGTTTTTT.

CDR3 sequence: CASSLDRVSRYTF. The CDR3 DNA reads TGTGCCAGCAGCCTAGACAGGGTCTCTAGGTACACCTTC. The chain is built from TRBV7-2 and TRBJ1-2; 7 bases map to TRBD1. Germline V gene data show CDR1 as SGHTA and CDR2 as FQGNSA. The CDR3 sequence is 13 residues long. J gave up 11 bases and V 5 bases, and 11 bases lay outside the gene matches.